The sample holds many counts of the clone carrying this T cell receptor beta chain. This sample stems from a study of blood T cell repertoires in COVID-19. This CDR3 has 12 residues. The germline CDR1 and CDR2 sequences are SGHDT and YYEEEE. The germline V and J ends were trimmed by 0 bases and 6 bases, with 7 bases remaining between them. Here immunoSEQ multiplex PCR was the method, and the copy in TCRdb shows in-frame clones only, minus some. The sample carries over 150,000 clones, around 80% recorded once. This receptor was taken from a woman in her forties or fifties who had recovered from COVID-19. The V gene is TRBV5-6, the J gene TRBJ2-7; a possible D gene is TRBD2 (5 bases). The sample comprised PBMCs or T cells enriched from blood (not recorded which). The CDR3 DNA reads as TGTGCCAGCAGCTTGGGAGCGGTCGAGCAGTACTTC. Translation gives CASSLGAVEQYF.